These T cell receptor beta chains were read from a single sample in a study of shared clonotypes between healthy human individuals. This table comes from immunoSEQ multiplex PCR, and its TCRdb copy is limited to in-frame clones, with some not included. The table has some 1 million clones, approximately 76% seen once; the top ten hold approximately 1.5%. The sample was memory CD4+ T cells sorted from blood. Receptors were obtained from a man younger than 35 in good health. CDR3s include the opening cysteine and the closing phenylalanine or tryptophan. The D gene is left open where the match is weak. Clone size, where shown, is once, few, many, or a class for clones that have expanded.

CDR3aa: CASSESGRNNEQFF; CDR3nt: TGCGCCAGCAGTGAGTCGGGCCGAAACAATGAGCAGTTCTTC; d_gene: -; j_gene: TRBJ2-1; len: 14; v_gene: TRBV10-1; abundance: -
CDR3aa: CSVVLGAGDNEQFF; CDR3nt: TGCAGCGTTGTTTTGGGGGCTGGAGACAATGAGCAGTTCTTC; d_gene: -; j_gene: TRBJ2-1; len: 14; v_gene: TRBV29-1; abundance: -
CDR3aa: CASSIARRSNQPQHF; CDR3nt: TGTGCCAGTAGTATAGCCCGACGGAGCAATCAGCCCCAGCATTTT; d_gene: -; j_gene: TRBJ1-5; len: 15; v_gene: TRBV19; abundance: -
CDR3aa: CASRPGLWGEQYF; CDR3nt: TGTGCCAGCAGACCGGGACTCTGGGGCGAGCAGTACTTC; d_gene: -; j_gene: TRBJ2-7; len: 13; v_gene: TRBV5-8; abundance: once
CDR3aa: CASGLELAGGEQYF; CDR3nt: TGTGCTAGTGGTTTGGAACTAGCGGGAGGCGAGCAGTACTTC; d_gene: TRBD2; j_gene: TRBJ2-7; len: 14; v_gene: TRBV12-5; abundance: few
CDR3aa: CASSLATSGNSPLHF; CDR3nt: TGTGCCAGCAGCTTGGCAACCTCCGGGAATTCACCCCTCCACTTT; d_gene: -; j_gene: TRBJ1-6; len: 15; v_gene: TRBV5-4; abundance: many
CDR3aa: CATNRDTDTQYF; CDR3nt: TGTGCCACCAACAGAGACACAGATACACAGTATTTT; d_gene: -; j_gene: TRBJ2-3; len: 12; v_gene: TRBV15; abundance: -
CDR3aa: CAWHRGRGYTF; CDR3nt: TGTGCCTGGCACAGGGGGCGCGGCTACACCTTC; d_gene: TRBD1; j_gene: TRBJ1-2; len: 11; v_gene: TRBV30; abundance: -
CDR3aa: CASSLDSQRNTEAFF; CDR3nt: TGCGCCAGCAGCCTTGATTCCCAGCGGAACACTGAAGCTTTCTTT; d_gene: -; j_gene: TRBJ1-1; len: 15; v_gene: TRBV4-1; abundance: -
CDR3aa: CASRAGLAGLEQYF; CDR3nt: TGTGCCAGCAGGGCGGGGCTAGCGGGGCTCGAGCAGTACTTC; d_gene: TRBD2; j_gene: TRBJ2-7; len: 14; v_gene: TRBV6-1; abundance: -
CDR3aa: CAISEGGAGFEQYF; CDR3nt: TGTGCCATCAGTGAGGGCGGGGCGGGGTTCGAGCAGTACTTC; d_gene: -; j_gene: TRBJ2-7; len: 14; v_gene: TRBV10-3; abundance: -
CDR3aa: CASSDKGGRGTGELFF; CDR3nt: TGTGCCAGCAGTGACAAAGGCGGCAGGGGCACCGGGGAGCTGTTTTTT; d_gene: -; j_gene: TRBJ2-2; len: 16; v_gene: TRBV6-4; abundance: -
CDR3aa: CASSPWDGGNTEAFF; CDR3nt: TGTGCCAGCAGCCCCTGGGATGGGGGGAACACTGAAGCTTTCTTT; d_gene: -; j_gene: TRBJ1-1; len: 15; v_gene: TRBV9; abundance: -
CDR3aa: CASSNGGGVGELFF; CDR3nt: TGTGCCAGCAGCAACGGAGGGGGAGTCGGGGAGCTGTTTTTT; d_gene: -; j_gene: TRBJ2-2; len: 14; v_gene: TRBV4-2; abundance: -